These 5 T cell receptor beta chains were all obtained from the same sample, sequenced in a study of T cells after yellow fever vaccination. One entry per CDR3 protein, called by TCRdb with MiXCR from the 5' RACE reads. Of 450,000 to 550,000 distinct CDR3 sequences listed, approximately 21% are singletons. Sequenced material: PBMCs, taken 15 days after the yellow fever booster vaccination. These receptor sequences come from a young man who received the YFV17D yellow fever vaccine.

The chain combines TRBV4-3 with TRBJ2-1, with TRBD2 as a possible D gene (5 bases). Trimming stripped 3 bases from V and 8 bases from J, with 14 bases between. Germline CDR1 and CDR2: LGHNA and YSLEER. This CDR3 has 14 amino acids. DNA of the CDR3: TGCGCCAGCAGCCATCTTACTAGTCCCCATGAGCAGTTCTTC. It translates to CASSHLTSPHEQFF.

The chain has TRBV20-1 and TRBJ1-2; D is perhaps TRBD1 (6 bases). This CDR3 spans 13 amino acids. Trimming removed 6 bases from V and 14 bases from J, with 25 bases in between. In germline, CDR1 is DFQATT, CDR2 SNEGSKA (reference sequence). CDR3 coding DNA: TGCAGTGCGCGCGGGACACCCCTTATTTCGCGAACCTTC. Translated: CSARGTPLISRTF.

This sequence joins TRBV10-1 and TRBJ2-7; D remains unclear. V was cut by 9 bases and J by 1 base, with 16 bases left in between. The CDR3 contains 14 residues. The germline V gene encodes CDR1 WNHNN and CDR2 SYGVQD (reference sequence). The CDR3 bases are TGCGCCAGGGGGTCGGGCATGGGTTCCTACGAGCAGTACTTC. Encoded protein: CARGSGMGSYEQYF.

V gene TRBV20-1 combines with J gene TRBJ2-5; no reliable D call. The CDR3 length is 12 residues. Germline lookup yields CDR1 DFQATT and CDR2 SNEGSKA (reference sequence). Trimming shortened V by 3 bases and J by 3 bases, and 8 bases separated the two germline ends. DNA for the CDR3: TGCAGTGCTAGTGAATGGAAAGAGACCCAGTACTTC. This codes for CSASEWKETQYF.

The V and J genes are TRBV20-1 and TRBJ2-7; 7 positions match TRBD2. The germline V gene has CDR1 DFQATT and CDR2 SNEGSKA (reference sequence). The CDR3 has 15 residues. With 3 bases clipped from V and 6 bases from J, the junction kept 14 bases outside the gene matches. This CDR3 reads CSASHPGRGRAEQYF. The CDR3 DNA sequence: TGCAGTGCTAGTCACCCGGGGAGGGGTAGAGCCGAGCAGTACTTC.